Listed here are 27 T cell receptor beta chains from one sample, sequenced in a study of cytomegalovirus exposure and HLA in healthy donors. It was with 60 Vbeta and 13 Jbeta primers that the PCR ran. Sequenced by immunoSEQ multiplex PCR; TCRdb stores in-frame clones only, minus some. Altogether about 130,000 clones are present, roughly 82% being singletons, with the ten largest covering less than 3%. The material sequenced was PBMCs. These receptor sequences come from a middle-aged man in good health and CMV-seronegative.

The chain uses TRBV2 and TRBJ2-2; no definite D call. Trimming cost V 11 bases and J 0 bases, with 16 bases left between them. This CDR3 has 15 residues. From germline, CDR1 is SNHLY and CDR2 FYNNEI. CDR3 sequence reads: CAYNHRTSNTGELFF. The CDR3 DNA follows: TGTGCCTACAACCACCGAACGTCGAACACCGGGGAGCTGTTTTTT.

This sequence joins TRBV7-3 and TRBJ2-5, with D possibly matching TRBD1 (5 bases). Germline V gene sequence: CDR1 SGHTA, CDR2 FQGTGA. V lost 2 bases and J lost 2, with 9 bases in between. CDR3 length: 14 residues. CDR3 amino acids: CASSLGTGQETQYF. CDR3 nucleotide sequence: TGTGCCAGCAGCTTAGGCACAGGACAAGAGACCCAGTACTTC.

The genes are TRBV28 and TRBJ1-4; 8 bases are a match to TRBD1. Germline V lookup: CDR1 MDHEN, CDR2 SYDVKM. This CDR3 has 15 amino acids. V lost 4 bases, J lost 7 bases, and 8 bases stayed unmatched. The CDR3 loop is CASSSTGEGSEKLFF. The CDR3 DNA reads TGTGCCAGCAGTTCGACAGGGGAGGGCAGTGAAAAACTGTTTTTT.

This clone was observed a few times. The chain joins TRBV5-4 to TRBJ2-5; D is uncertain. The closer fit of TRBJ2-7 to the DNA end suggests the J call may be wrong. Germline lookup yields CDR1 SGHNT and CDR2 YYREEE (reference sequence). The CDR3 sequence is 12 residues long. CDR3 sequence (DNA): TGTGCCAGCAGCCGTGTCTTGTACGAGCAGTACTTC. This gives the protein CASSRVLYEQYF.

The V gene is TRBV5-1, the J gene TRBJ2-3, with unresolved D. This CDR3 has 15 residues. V was clipped by 4 bases and J by 1 base, with 13 bases between them. Germline CDR1 SGHRS, CDR2 YFSETQ. CDR3 DNA sequence: TGCGCCAGCAGCGGCGTAAACAGTGGCACAGATACGCAGTATTTT. This gives the protein CASSGVNSGTDTQYF.

V gene TRBV7-9 combines with J gene TRBJ2-7; the D gene is possibly TRBD2 (6 bases). The length of the CDR3 is 13 residues. Trimming took 5 bases from V and 4 from J, leaving 12 bases between them. Germline lookup yields CDR1 SEHNR and CDR2 FQNEAQ (reference sequence). Here the CDR3 DNA reads TGTGCCAGCAGCCCCTGGGGGAGGTACGAGCAGTACTTC. Translation gives CASSPWGRYEQYF.

The CDR3 protein is CAWGLGKLFF. DNA for the CDR3: TGTGCCTGGGGACTCGGAAAACTGTTTTTT. The rearrangement links TRBV30 to TRBJ1-4; D gene uncertain. Germline V lookup: CDR1 GTSNPN, CDR2 SVGIG (reference sequence). V lost 5 bases and J lost 10, with 8 bases in between. The CDR3 sequence is 10 residues long. The full variable domain, in which reference TRBV30 and TRBJ1-4 provide the parts outside the CDR3, is SQTIHQWPATLVQPVGSPLSLECTVEGTSNPNLYWYRQAAGRGLQLLFYSVGIGQISSEVPQNLSASRPQDRQFILSSKKLLLSDSGFYLCAWGLGKLFFGSGTQLSVL.

V gene TRBV30 combines with J gene TRBJ1-2; D is unclear. This CDR3 comprises 13 residues. Trimming pared 2 bases from V and 8 bases from J, leaving 15 bases between. CDR1 GTSNPN and CDR2 SVGIG come from the germline V gene (reference sequence). CDR3 nucleotides: TGTGCCTGGAGTACGGAGGGAATCAGCGGCTACACCTTC. This translates into CAWSTEGISGYTF.

Only a few counts were recorded for this clone. The chain joins TRBV5-1 to TRBJ1-5, with D unclear. CDR3 length: 13 residues. Trimming took 5 bases from V and 3 from J, leaving 9 bases between them. The germline V gene encodes CDR1 SGHRS and CDR2 YFSETQ. The CDR3 sequence is CASRSDTNQPQHF. CDR3 in DNA: TGCGCCAGCAGATCAGATACCAATCAGCCCCAGCATTTT.

V usage is TRBV10-3 and J usage is TRBJ2-3; D call uncertain. Per germline, CDR1 ENHRY and CDR2 SYGVKD. This CDR3 contains 16 residues. Trimming removed 0 bases at V and 1 base at J, with 11 bases between. CDR3 residues: CAISESRSFGTDTQYF. The CDR3 nucleotides read TGTGCCATCAGTGAGTCTCGTAGCTTCGGCACAGATACGCAGTATTTT.

The CDR3 DNA sequence: TGTGCCAGCAGCCCAAGGACTAGCGGGGGGCGACGCACAGATACGCAGTATTTT. Its translation: CASSPRTSGGRRTDTQYF. The chain employs TRBV4-2 and TRBJ2-3, with 14 bases lining up with TRBD2. J gave up 1 base and V 4 bases, and 7 bases lay outside the gene matches. This CDR3 is built from 18 residues. In germline, CDR1 is LGHNA, CDR2 YNFKEQ.

This chain links TRBV6-1 with TRBJ1-3; D unresolved. In germline, CDR1 is MNHNS, CDR2 SASEGT. The V end lost 2 bases, the J end lost 8 bases, and 16 bases lay between the germline ends. This CDR3 is built from 15 residues. CDR3 nucleotides: TGTGCCAGCAGTGAACTGGACCGACGGGGAGACACCATATATTTT. This gives the protein CASSELDRRGDTIYF.

Here the CDR3 DNA reads TGTGCCAGCACTATCGCAGGGAACTATGGCTACACCTTC. Its protein product is CASTIAGNYGYTF. The V gene is TRBV2, the J gene TRBJ1-2, with a weak D call TRBD1 (5 bases). The V end was cut by 7 bases, the J end by 2 bases, with 11 bases between. CDR3 length: 13 residues. CDR1 and CDR2 from the germline V gene are SNHLY and FYNNEI.

The J gene is TRBJ1-1, the V gene TRBV7-8; D might be TRBD1 (5 bases). The germline V gene encodes CDR1 SGHVS and CDR2 FQNEAQ. The CDR3 runs 14 residues. V was clipped by 3 bases and J by 1 base, with 9 bases between them. This CDR3 reads CASSFGAPNTEAFF. The DNA for the CDR3 is TGTGCCAGCAGCTTTGGGGCCCCGAACACTGAAGCTTTCTTT.

The V call is TRBV9, the J call TRBJ2-1; 7 nucleotides match TRBD2. V gave up 4 bases and J gave up 3 bases; unmatched junction bases: 13. The CDR3 contains 17 residues. Germline values: CDR1 SGDLS, CDR2 YYNGEE. The CDR3 is CASSIRSGGGLYNEQFF. CDR3 nucleotides: TGTGCCAGCAGCATCCGCTCGGGAGGCGGACTCTACAATGAGCAGTTCTTC.

The chain carries TRBV7-9 and TRBJ2-5; a weak D match, TRBD1 (6 bases). This CDR3 contains 14 residues. The V end was cut by 2 bases, the J end by 4 bases, with 11 bases between. Germline assignment: CDR1 SEHNR and CDR2 FQNEAQ (reference sequence). In DNA, the CDR3 is TGTGCCAGCAGCTTAATGGGGGCGGGAGAGACCCAGTACTTC. Translated, it gives CASSLMGAGETQYF.

J is TRBJ1-1 and V is TRBV5-1; 8 bases agree with TRBD1. Trimming removed 1 base from V and 0 bases from J; junction bases left unmatched: 2. This CDR3 comprises 15 residues. CDR1 SGHRS and CDR2 YFSETQ come from the germline V gene. DNA for the CDR3: TGCGCCAGCAGCTTGACACAGGGGGTGAACACTGAAGCTTTCTTT. Its translation: CASSLTQGVNTEAFF.

This chain uses TRBV6-1 with TRBJ1-5; 7 bases are a match to TRBD1. Per the germline V gene, CDR1 is MNHNS and CDR2 is SASEGT. The V and J ends lost 3 bases and 2 bases, in that order; junction bases with no gene match: 7. The CDR3 is made up of 16 amino acids. In DNA form, the CDR3 reads TGTGCCAGCAGTGAGGGGACAGTGTGGGGCAATCAGCCCCAGCATTTT. Its translation is CASSEGTVWGNQPQHF.

The chain couples TRBV27 to TRBJ1-1; 7 positions agree with TRBD1. CDR1 and CDR2 from the germline V gene are MNHEY and SMNVEV (reference sequence). This CDR3 region has 16 residues. J lost 3 bases, V lost 3 bases, and 10 bases had no gene match. The CDR3 sequence: CASSFLLRGVHTEAFF. DNA of the CDR3: TGTGCCAGCAGTTTTCTTCTCAGGGGGGTACACACTGAAGCTTTCTTT.

V usage is TRBV5-4 and J usage is TRBJ2-3; weak D call: TRBD2 (6 bases). The ends were cut back, 2 bases at V and 3 bases at J, with 10 bases in the middle. Germline loops: CDR1 SGHNT, CDR2 YYREEE (reference sequence). There are 14 residues in the CDR3. The CDR3 protein is CASSFSGPTDTQYF. In nucleotides, the CDR3 is TGTGCCAGCAGCTTTAGCGGCCCAACAGATACGCAGTATTTT.

The rearrangement uses TRBV2 and TRBJ2-7, with D maybe TRBD1 (5 bases). The CDR3 loop spans 13 amino acids. Germline V gene sequence: CDR1 SNHLY, CDR2 FYNNEI. V was trimmed by 4 bases and J by 2 bases, leaving 9 bases between them. CDR3 sequence: CASSAGQAYEQYF. CDR3 bases: TGTGCCAGCAGTGCAGGACAAGCCTACGAGCAGTACTTC.

This chain joins TRBV7-9 and TRBJ2-7, with D perhaps matching TRBD2 (6 bases). Trimming took off 10 bases at V and 4 bases at J, with 11 bases between the two ends. CDR1 SEHNR and CDR2 FQNEAQ come from the germline V gene (reference sequence). There are 11 residues in the CDR3. CDR3 protein: CATRGGYEQYF. Here the CDR3 DNA reads TGTGCCACCAGAGGAGGGTACGAGCAGTACTTC.

The V call is TRBV4-1, the J call TRBJ2-2; 10 nucleotides line up with TRBD1. Losses at the gene ends were 3 bases for V and 6 bases for J; bases not matched to a gene: 10. CDR3 size: 17 residues. The V gene's germline CDR1 is MGHRA and CDR2 YSYEKL. For the CDR3, the DNA is TGCGCCAGCAGCCACACGCGACAGGGGGCGTTGTCCGGGGAGCTGTTTTTT. Protein sequence: CASSHTRQGALSGELFF.

The rearrangement joins TRBV12-5 to TRBJ2-7; 9 nucleotides align to TRBD1. The junction had 11 bases not matched to a gene; V was cut back by 3 bases and J by 5 bases. Germline CDR1 LGHNT, CDR2 FRNRAP. The CDR3 is made up of 16 amino acids. Here the CDR3 reads CASGLERTGDGHEQYF. CDR3 nucleotides: TGTGCTAGTGGTTTAGAGAGGACAGGGGATGGTCACGAGCAGTACTTC. Using reference TRBV12-5 and TRBJ2-7 for the parts outside the CDR3, the full variable domain is DARVTQTPRHKVTEMGQEVTMRCQPILGHNTVFWYRQTMMQGLELLAYFRNRAPLDDSGMPKDRFSAEMPDATLATLKIQPSEPRDSAVYFCASGLERTGDGHEQYFGPGTRLTVT.

This sequence joins TRBV2 and TRBJ1-4; 7 positions agree with TRBD1. The CDR3 is 14 residues long. J was trimmed by 5 bases and V by 7 bases; bases with no gene match: 7. The germline CDR1 and CDR2 sequences are SNHLY and FYNNEI. Here the CDR3 DNA reads TGTGCCAGCATTCTAGGGGGCACGAATGAAAAACTGTTTTTT. The encoded protein is CASILGGTNEKLFF.

The rearrangement uses TRBV19 and TRBJ1-5; TRBD1 matches 8 bases. This CDR3 region has 15 residues. From germline, CDR1 is LNHDA and CDR2 SQIVND (reference sequence). V lost 5 bases and J lost 4; bases outside the gene matches: 7. In DNA, the CDR3 is TGTGCCAGTAGTCCAGGACAGGGCACAAATCAGCCCCAGCATTTT. It translates to CASSPGQGTNQPQHF.

The chain has TRBV4-1 and TRBJ1-2, with 7 bases fitting TRBD1. The CDR3 loop spans 15 amino acids. Germline values: CDR1 MGHRA, CDR2 YSYEKL. The V segment lost 4 bases and the J segment 4 bases; nucleotides outside the gene matches: 9. As DNA, the CDR3 is TGCGCCAGCAGCCGGCCTCCGGGACAGCTCTATGGCTACACCTTC. Protein product: CASSRPPGQLYGYTF.